This is a list of T cell receptor beta chains from one sample in a study of blood T cell repertoires in COVID-19. Assay used: immunoSEQ multiplex PCR; TCRdb lists only in-frame clones, some missing. The data contain around 140,000 clones, around 80% of them singletons. Sequenced: peripheral blood. These receptor sequences come from an older woman with acute or convalescent COVID-19. The CDR3 runs from the conserved cysteine through the conserved F or W. The D gene is left open where the match is weak. Only some rows state a clone size, as once, few, many or a class for expanded clones.

TRBJ1-2,TRBD1,few,TRBV6-6,TGTGCCAGCAGTTACTTGACAGGGAACTATGGCTACACCTTC,CASSYLTGNYGYTF
TRBJ2-3,NA,NA,TRBV4-2,TGTGCCAGCAGCCAAGCGTTGGGGCAAAGCACAGATACGCAGTATTTT,CASSQALGQSTDTQYF
TRBJ1-4,TRBD1,NA,TRBV5-1,TGCGCCAGCAGCTTGGAGGGACAGACGAATGAAAAACTGTTTTTT,CASSLEGQTNEKLFF
TRBJ2-7,TRBD2,NA,TRBV28,TGTGCCAGCGCACCGGGACTAGCGGGATTCGAGCAGTACTTC,CASAPGLAGFEQYF
TRBJ2-3,TRBD1,once,TRBV6-6,TGTGCCAGCAGTTCCGGGACAGTCACAGATACGCAGTATTTT,CASSSGTVTDTQYF
TRBJ2-7,TRBD1,NA,TRBV5-6,TGTGCCAGCAGCCTTGGGACAGGTGGCCCCTACGAGCAGTACTTC,CASSLGTGGPYEQYF
TRBJ2-1,NA,few,TRBV28,TGTGCCGGCGGGACCCAGTACAATGAGCAGTTCTTC,CAGGTQYNEQFF
TRBJ2-3,NA,few,TRBV15,TGTGCCACCAGCAGAGATCACGGGAGAGATACGCAGTATTTT,CATSRDHGRDTQYF
TRBJ2-7,NA,NA,TRBV18,TGTGCCAGCTCCCCGAGCCGAGTATACGAGCAGTACTTC,CASSPSRVYEQYF
TRBJ2-7,NA,NA,TRBV3-1/TRBV3-2,TGTGCCAGCAGCCAAGGCGGCTACGAGCAGTACTTC,CASSQGGYEQYF
TRBJ2-7,TRBD2,NA,TRBV6-5,TGTGCCACCTTAACGGGAGGGCTTGGCTACGAGCAGTACTTC,CATLTGGLGYEQYF
TRBJ2-7,NA,once,TRBV2,TGTGCCAGCAGAGCTGGCAGGTGGTCCTACGAGCAGTACTTC,CASRAGRWSYEQYF
TRBJ2-1,TRBD2,NA,TRBV5-4,TGTGCCAGCAGCTTTTCCGGGACTAGGCTGAATGAGCAGTTCTTC,CASSFSGTRLNEQFF
TRBJ2-5,TRBD1,NA,TRBV28,TGTGCCAGCAGTCCTCTGGAGACAGGGAAAGAGACCCAGTACTTC,CASSPLETGKETQYF
TRBJ2-1,NA,many,TRBV7-9,TGTGCCAGCAGCTTCCTCTACAATGAGCAGTTCTTC,CASSFLYNEQFF
TRBJ2-7,NA,few,TRBV5-1,TGCGCCAGCAGCTTGGCCCCAGGCGGGGACCTTCGGGAGCAGTACTTC,CASSLAPGGDLREQYF
TRBJ2-7,TRBD1,NA,TRBV7-9,TGTGCCAGCAGCTTAGACACACAGGGGCTTTTAGACGAGCAGTACTTC,CASSLDTQGLLDEQYF
TRBJ1-1,NA,few,TRBV19,TGTGCCAGTAGTATAAGGCAGGTTAGCACTGAAGCTTTCTTT,CASSIRQVSTEAFF
TRBJ2-1,TRBD2,NA,TRBV6-5,TGTGCCAGCAGTTACCGGCTAGCGGGAGCCAATGAGCAGTTCTTC,CASSYRLAGANEQFF
TRBJ2-1,TRBD2,NA,TRBV11-3,TGTGCCAGCAGCCCTTGGACTAGCGGGCTACGGCGGTTCTTC,CASSPWTSGLRRFF
TRBJ1-3,TRBD1,NA,TRBV7-9,TGTGCCAGCAGCTTGAGACAGGGGCACACCATATATTTT,CASSLRQGHTIYF
TRBJ2-2,NA,NA,TRBV5-1,TGCGCCAGCAGTCGTACAGGAACTGGTTATTCCGGGGAGCTGTTTTTT,CASSRTGTGYSGELFF
TRBJ2-1,TRBD2,NA,TRBV7-8,TGTGCCAGCAGCCCGGTGGGGGGGATATTCTACAATGAGCAGTTCTTC,CASSPVGGIFYNEQFF
TRBJ2-6,NA,NA,TRBV2,TGTGCCAGCAGAATGGCGGGGTCTGGGGCCAACGTCCTGACTTTC,CASRMAGSGANVLTF
TRBJ1-1,TRBD1,few,TRBV11-2,TGTGCCAGCAGCTTAGACACAGGGGGTTATACTGAAGCTTTCTTT,CASSLDTGGYTEAFF
TRBJ2-3,TRBD2,NA,TRBV29-1,TGCAGCTTTAACGGGGGGAGGGCCGCAGATACGCAGTATTTT,CSFNGGRAADTQYF
TRBJ1-3,NA,few,TRBV12-3/TRBV12-4,TGTGCCAGCAGTGAGTACCTGGGAAACACCATATATTTT,CASSEYLGNTIYF
TRBJ2-7,TRBD2,NA,TRBV28,TGTGCCAGCAGTGCCGGGACTAGCGGAGGCTACGAGCAGTACTTC,CASSAGTSGGYEQYF
TRBJ2-5,TRBD2,NA,TRBV3-1/TRBV3-2,TGTGCCAGCAGCCAACCTTTGCTAGCGGACGAAGAGACCCAGTACTTC,CASSQPLLADEETQYF
TRBJ2-1,NA,NA,TRBV11-3,TGTGCCAGCAGCCGGCAGGGCAATGAGCAGTTCTTC,CASSRQGNEQFF
TRBJ1-2,NA,NA,TRBV9,TGTGCCAGCAGCGTAGGATCAGGGAGGTTCGATGGCTACACCTTC,CASSVGSGRFDGYTF
TRBJ2-7,NA,NA,TRBV4-1,TGCGCCAGCAGCCAAGACAGATTCAACTACGAGCAGTACTTC,CASSQDRFNYEQYF
TRBJ1-6,NA,NA,TRBV9,TGTGCCAGCAGCGTAGCGGAGGGATTTTCACCCCTCCACTTT,CASSVAEGFSPLHF
TRBJ1-5,TRBD1,NA,TRBV6-5,TGTGCCAGCAAGGGGACAGCTAGCAATCAGCCCCAGCATTTT,CASKGTASNQPQHF
TRBJ2-7,TRBD1,NA,TRBV5-1,TGCGCCAGCAGCTTGAATTTATGGACAGGGGGTGGGGAGCAGTACTTC,CASSLNLWTGGGEQYF
TRBJ1-2,TRBD1,NA,TRBV5-3,TGTGCCAGAAGACTGAGCCGGGACAGGGTTTTAACTTTCTATGGCTACACCTTC,CARRLSRDRVLTFYGYTF
TRBJ2-5,NA,NA,TRBV5-1,TGCGCCAGCAGCTTGGGGCAGTATGTGCAAGAGACCCAGTACTTC,CASSLGQYVQETQYF
TRBJ2-2,TRBD1,few,TRBV7-3,TGTGCCAGCAGCTCACAGGGGTCCGGGGAGCTGTTTTTT,CASSSQGSGELFF
TRBJ1-1,NA,few,TRBV29-1,TGCAGCGTCCAGAAGAACACTGAAGCTTTCTTT,CSVQKNTEAFF
TRBJ1-1,TRBD1,NA,TRBV28,TGTGCCAGCAGTAAACCGGGACAGGGGGGAGGTGAAGCTTTCTTT,CASSKPGQGGGEAFF
TRBJ1-2,NA,NA,TRBV11-2,TGTGCCAGCAGCTTAGTACAGAACTATGGCTACACCTTC,CASSLVQNYGYTF
TRBJ2-7,TRBD2,NA,TRBV19,TGTGCCAGTAGTAGCGGGAGGGCATACGAGCAGTACTTC,CASSSGRAYEQYF
TRBJ2-5,TRBD2,NA,TRBV9,TGTGCCAGCAGCGAAGGGGACGGGACTAGGGGAAAAACCCAGTACTTC,CASSEGDGTRGKTQYF
TRBJ1-1,NA,NA,TRBV5-1,TGCGCCAGCAGCTCCAGGGAAGACACTGAAGCTTTCTTT,CASSSREDTEAFF
TRBJ2-3,NA,NA,TRBV11-2,TGTGCCACCTCAATTCGATCGTCAGGGGATACGCAGTATTTT,CATSIRSSGDTQYF
TRBJ2-1,TRBD2,once,TRBV30,TGTGCCTGGGGAGGGACTACTAATGAGCAGTTCTTC,CAWGGTTNEQFF
TRBJ2-7,NA,NA,TRBV11-2,TGTGCCAGCAGCTTAAAAAGAAGCTTTGGCGAGCAGTACTTC,CASSLKRSFGEQYF
TRBJ2-3,NA,NA,TRBV2,TGTGCCAGCAGTGCGGCGGGACTGAGCACAGATACGCAGTATTTT,CASSAAGLSTDTQYF
TRBJ1-1,NA,NA,TRBV7-3,TGTGCCAGCAGCTCAGCAGGGGAAACTGAAGCTTTCTTT,CASSSAGETEAFF
TRBJ2-3,NA,NA,TRBV2,TGTGCCAGCAGTGATTACACCACAGATACGCAGTATTTT,CASSDYTTDTQYF
TRBJ1-1,TRBD1,NA,TRBV10-3,TGTGCCATCAGCGGGACAGGGGTGACTGAAGCTTTCTTT,CAISGTGVTEAFF
TRBJ2-5,TRBD1,NA,TRBV7-3,TGTGCCAGCAGCTTATTAGGGATCGCTAGCACAGGGGGGCAAGAGACCCAGTACTTC,CASSLLGIASTGGQETQYF
TRBJ2-1,NA,NA,TRBV6-1,TGTGCCAGCAGTGAATGGGGGTCGGACAGTAACAATGAGCAGTTCTTC,CASSEWGSDSNNEQFF